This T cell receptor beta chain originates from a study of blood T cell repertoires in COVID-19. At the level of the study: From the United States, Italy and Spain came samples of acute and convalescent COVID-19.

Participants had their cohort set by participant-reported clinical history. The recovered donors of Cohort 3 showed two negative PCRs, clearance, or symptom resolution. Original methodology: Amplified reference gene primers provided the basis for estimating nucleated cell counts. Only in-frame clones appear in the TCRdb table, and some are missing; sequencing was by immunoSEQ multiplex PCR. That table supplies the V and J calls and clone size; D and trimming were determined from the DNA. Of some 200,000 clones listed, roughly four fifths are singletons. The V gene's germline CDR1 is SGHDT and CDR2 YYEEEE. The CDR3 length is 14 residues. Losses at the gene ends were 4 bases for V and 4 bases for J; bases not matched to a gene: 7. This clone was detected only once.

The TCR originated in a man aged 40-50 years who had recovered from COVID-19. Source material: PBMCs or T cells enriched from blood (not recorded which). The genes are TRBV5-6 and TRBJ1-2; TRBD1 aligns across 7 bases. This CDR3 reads CASSATGTFYGYTF. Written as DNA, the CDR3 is TGTGCCAGCAGCGCGACAGGGACTTTCTATGGCTACACCTTC.